This entry concerns a single T cell receptor (beta chain). V shed 5 bases and J shed 5 bases, with 15 bases lying between them. This CDR3 has 15 residues. Germline assignment: CDR1 SEHNR and CDR2 FQNEAQ (reference sequence). The record originates from a study of blood T cell repertoires in COVID-19. Across the study: Whether acute or convalescent, the COVID-19 samples came from the United States, Italy and Spain. T cells, B-cell-depleted T cells, or PBMCs provided the cDNA or gDNA that served as material.

Only in-frame clones appear in the TCRdb table, and some are missing; sequencing was by immunoSEQ multiplex PCR. The sample yields some 260,000 clones, 70% to 90% seen once. Material for sequencing was peripheral blood. The sequence was collected from a man between 18 and 29 years old with active or convalescent COVID-19. This chain uses TRBV7-9 with TRBJ1-4; D call uncertain. CDR3 sequence reads: CASSGRGGGNEKLFF. The CDR3 DNA sequence: TGTGCCAGCAGCGGGAGAGGTGGCGGAAATGAAAAACTGTTTTTT.